The source of this T cell receptor (beta chain) is a study of T cell repertoires in cytomegalovirus infection. In the study overall: TCR beta signatures that were public indicated CMV infection and matching HLA type.

This clonotype occurred once. The target antigen is unknown. A read error may explain this, as a much larger clone is one base away. Since no conserved phenylalanine or tryptophan closes the CDR3, a read error is the likely cause. TCRdb re-analysed the reads in MiXCR, keeping a single row per CDR3 protein. Among 400,000 or so distinct CDR3 sequences listed, approximately 32% were seen once. The CDR3 loop spans 15 amino acids. The germline V and J ends were trimmed by 1 base and 2 bases, with 9 bases remaining between them. Germline-derived CDR1 and CDR2 are SGHTA and FQGNSA. Study-level points and caveats: HLA-C-restricted CMV clonotypes gave the most frequent clonotype in two of eight donors.

The sample was PBMCs. The genes are TRBV7-2 and TRBJ1-5, with D unclear. The receptor was isolated from a human donor in good health (CMV status not recorded). Some clones in this sample may be carry-over from other donors' samples. In DNA form, the CDR3 reads TGTGCCAGCAGCTTAGTCCAGTTTGGCAATCAGCCCCAGCATTCT. This gives the protein CASSLVQFGNQPQHS.